A single sample gave rise to the 5 T cell receptor beta chains below, sequenced in a study of blood T cell repertoires in COVID-19. Method: immunoSEQ multiplex PCR; TCRdb's copy keeps in-frame clones and lacks some. The sample contains roughly 290,000 clones, roughly 85% of which appear only once. Sequenced sample: PBMCs or T cells enriched from blood (not recorded which). The receptors come from a man aged 30 to 39 who had recovered from COVID-19.

This clone is a singleton in its sample. The V gene is TRBV7-9, the J gene TRBJ2-1; tentative D call: TRBD2 (7 bases). In germline, CDR1 is SEHNR, CDR2 FQNEAQ (reference sequence). Between the trimmed V and J ends, which lost 0 bases and 6 bases, there was a span of 12 bases. The CDR3 length is 15 residues. CDR3 region: CASSLAGGLGNEQFF. The CDR3 DNA reads TGTGCCAGCAGCTTAGCGGGGGGGCTGGGCAATGAGCAGTTCTTC.

The chain couples TRBV6-1 to TRBJ2-1, with 12 bases lining up with TRBD2. The CDR3 is made up of 17 amino acids. Germline V gives CDR1 MNHNS, CDR2 SASEGT. The ends lost 2 bases at V and 0 bases at J; junction bases unmatched: 2. This CDR3 reads CASSETSGGSSYNEQFF. The DNA for the CDR3 is TGTGCCAGCAGTGAAACTAGCGGGGGGAGCTCCTACAATGAGCAGTTCTTC.

The chain is built from TRBV7-2 and TRBJ2-1; TRBD2 matches 11 bases. The CDR3 totals 14 residues. Unmatched junction bases numbered 3, after V lost 5 bases and J lost 6 bases. Germline lookup yields CDR1 SGHTA and CDR2 FQGNSA. The DNA of the CDR3 is TGTGCCAGCAGCAATAGCGGGGGGGGCAATGAGCAGTTCTTC. It specifies CASSNSGGGNEQFF.

The CDR3 spells CASSGIPGQGSTEAFF. The CDR3 DNA reads TGTGCCAGCAGCGGCATTCCGGGACAGGGGAGCACTGAAGCTTTCTTT. This chain connects TRBV25-1 to TRBJ1-1; 10 bases align to TRBD1. Germline CDR1 is MGHDK and CDR2 is SYGVNS. The J segment lost 4 bases and the V segment lost 6 bases, leaving 11 bases of the junction unmatched. The CDR3 consists of 16 residues.

This clone occurred once. The CDR3 reads CASSLLSHLASGNTIYF. The DNA for the CDR3 is TGTGCCAGCAGCTTATTATCGCACTTAGCCTCTGGAAACACCATATATTTT. The rearrangement links TRBV13 to TRBJ1-3; D is undetermined. Germline CDR1 reads PRHDT; CDR2 reads FYEKMQ (reference sequence). Trimming shortened V by 2 bases and J by 0 bases, and 14 bases separated the two germline ends. The CDR3 length is 17 residues.